These 9 T cell receptor beta chains came from one sample sequenced in a study of T cells and Merkel cell carcinoma outcomes. Produced via immunoSEQ multiplex PCR; TCRdb's table is partial and in-frame only. The sample has roughly 6,000 clones, 60% to 85% seen once. Sequencing input: tumor tissue from Merkel cell carcinoma. Receptors originate from a human donor with Merkel cell carcinoma.

The rearrangement joins TRBV19 to TRBJ1-2, with TRBD1 as a possible D gene (5 bases). V lost 0 bases and J lost 8, with 10 bases in between. The CDR3 sequence is 13 residues long. Germline V lookup: CDR1 LNHDA, CDR2 SQIVND (reference sequence). CDR3 amino acids: CASSIEGQGGYTF. The CDR3 DNA is TGTGCCAGTAGTATAGAGGGGCAGGGCGGCTACACCTTC.

This clone was seen a few times. The rearrangement uses TRBV30 and TRBJ2-2; 10 nucleotides agree with TRBD1. This CDR3 comprises 15 residues. The ends lost 3 bases at V and 4 bases at J; junction bases unmatched: 5. Germline V CDR1 and CDR2: GTSNPN, SVGIG (reference sequence). CDR3 nucleotide sequence: TGTGCCTGGAGGGATCGGGACAGGGGCACCGGGGAGCTGTTTTTT. It translates to CAWRDRDRGTGELFF.

The chain employs TRBV27 and TRBJ2-1; perhaps D is TRBD1 or TRBD2 (5 bases each). This CDR3 is 11 amino acids long. V was shortened by 7 bases and J by 9 bases, with 10 bases between the two germline ends. Looked up from germline, CDR1 is MNHEY and CDR2 is SMNVEV (reference sequence). The CDR3 DNA follows: TGTGCCAGCATGTTGGGGGTTGAGCAGTTCTTC. Translation: CASMLGVEQFF.

The V call is TRBV6-1, the J call TRBJ2-5, with D possibly matching TRBD1 (6 bases). This CDR3 has 17 residues. Germline CDR1 reads MNHNS; CDR2 reads SASEGT. The ends were cut back, 0 bases at V and 3 bases at J, with 17 bases in the middle. CDR3 sequence: CASSEAARRQGKETQYF. CDR3 DNA sequence: TGTGCCAGCAGTGAAGCGGCGAGAAGGCAGGGGAAAGAGACCCAGTACTTC.

This clone has a single count. The V gene is TRBV5-6, the J gene TRBJ1-2; D is ambiguous. V dropped 4 bases and J dropped 5 bases, with 9 bases sitting between them. The V gene's germline CDR1 is SGHDT and CDR2 YYEEEE. CDR3 length: 12 amino acids. CDR3 nucleotide sequence: TGTGCCAGCAGCATACAAGGTTATGGCTACACCTTC. This codes for CASSIQGYGYTF. The complete variable domain, with remaining parts taken from reference TRBV5-6 and TRBJ1-2, reads DAGVTQSPTHLIKTRGQQVTLRCSPKSGHDTVSWYQQALGQGPQFIFQYYEEEERQRGNFPDRFSGHQFPNYSSELNVNALLLGDSALYLCASSIQGYGYTFGSGTRLTVV.

The chain carries TRBV27 and TRBJ2-7; possibly TRBD1 for D (5 bases). Germline CDR1 reads MNHEY; CDR2 reads SMNVEV (reference sequence). V shed 2 bases and J shed 5 bases, with 10 bases lying between them. The CDR3 runs to 13 residues. The CDR3 DNA is TGTGCCAGCAGTTTAACCAGGGCACACGAGCAGTACTTC. It encodes CASSLTRAHEQYF.

The V call is TRBV30, the J call TRBJ1-2; no reliable D call. Germline V gene data show CDR1 as GTSNPN and CDR2 as SVGIG (reference sequence). The V end lost 1 base, the J end lost 4 bases, and 10 bases lay between the germline ends. The CDR3 has 13 amino acids. The chain's CDR3 is CAWSDHNVYGYTF. CDR3 DNA: TGTGCCTGGAGTGATCACAACGTCTATGGCTACACCTTC.

The table lists this clone with a few counts. The V call is TRBV6-1, the J call TRBJ1-6; D ambiguous. This CDR3 has 15 residues. Trimming shortened V by 3 bases and J by 8 bases, and 14 bases separated the two germline ends. The germline V gene encodes CDR1 MNHNS and CDR2 SASEGT. CDR3 bases: TGTGCCAGCAGTGAGAGGTTTCGGGGTTATTCACCCCTCCACTTT. Residues: CASSERFRGYSPLHF.

This chain links TRBV19 with TRBJ1-5; 9 bases are a match to TRBD1. The CDR3 contains 14 residues. With V trimmed by 7 bases and J by 2 bases, 3 bases remained unmatched. CDR1 is LNHDA and CDR2 is SQIVND in the germline V gene (reference sequence). The CDR3 sequence is CASKTGGGNQPQHF. The CDR3 DNA reads as TGTGCCAGTAAGACAGGGGGAGGCAATCAGCCCCAGCATTTT.